This T cell receptor beta chain comes out of a study of shared clonotypes between healthy human individuals. Study observations and caveats: Some naive CD4 clonotypes, around 4.9%, turned up in common across a few donors.

Sequencing was at deep level. Sequenced by immunoSEQ multiplex PCR; TCRdb stores in-frame clones only, minus some. Of 1.4 million or so clones in the sample, 98% were seen once. The germline CDR1 and CDR2 sequences are GTSNPN and SVGIG (reference sequence). The V segment lost 2 bases and the J segment 6 bases; nucleotides outside the gene matches: 10. The CDR3 spans 14 residues. With respect to this clone: Its target is not known.

What was sequenced was naive CD4+ T cells sorted from blood. Noted subset: CD45RA+ positively selected. This TCR was sampled from a man aged 30 to 45 in good health. The chain employs TRBV30 and TRBJ2-7; 7 positions match TRBD1. CDR3 region: CAWSISRQGPEQYF. The CDR3 DNA sequence: TGTGCCTGGAGTATCTCTCGACAGGGTCCCGAGCAGTACTTC. Based on the CDR3 plus reference TRBV30 and TRBJ2-7, the full variable domain is SQTIHQWPATLVQPVGSPLSLECTVEGTSNPNLYWYRQAAGRGLQLLFYSVGIGQISSEVPQNLSASRPQDRQFILSSKKLLLSDSGFYLCAWSISRQGPEQYFGPGTRLTVT.